This T cell receptor (beta chain) comes out of a study of cytomegalovirus exposure and HLA in healthy donors. V was shortened by 5 bases and J by 0 bases, with 11 bases between the two germline ends. The CDR3 has 15 amino acids. The germline gives CDR1 SEHNR, CDR2 FQNEAQ (reference sequence). Vbeta (60) and Jbeta (13) primers were used in the PCR. Generated by immunoSEQ multiplex PCR, the TCRdb table keeps only in-frame clones and is missing some. The repertoire holds about 89,000 clones, with more than 70% as singletons. Overall study results and limits: V- and J-gene trimming of TCR beta was linked (in a later analysis) to a missense DCLRE1C variant.

About this clone itself: What it binds is not known.

This receptor was obtained from a man under 40 in good health and CMV-seronegative. The chain has TRBV7-9 and TRBJ1-5, with a possible D match to TRBD1 (5 bases). Sequences were obtained from PBMCs. The CDR3 DNA reads TGTGCCAGCAGCGATGGAGGGGCTAGCAATCAGCCCCAGCATTTT. Residues: CASSDGGASNQPQHF.